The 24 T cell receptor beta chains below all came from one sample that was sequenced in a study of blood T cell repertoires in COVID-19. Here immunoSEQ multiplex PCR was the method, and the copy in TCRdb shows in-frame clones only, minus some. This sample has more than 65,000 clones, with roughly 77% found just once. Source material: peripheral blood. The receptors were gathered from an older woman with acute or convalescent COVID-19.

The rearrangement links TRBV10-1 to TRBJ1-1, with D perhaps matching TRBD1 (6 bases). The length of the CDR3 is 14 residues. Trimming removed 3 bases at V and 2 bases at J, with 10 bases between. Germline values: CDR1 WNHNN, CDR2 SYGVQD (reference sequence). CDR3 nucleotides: TGCGCCAGCAGTGACCCGGGACAAAACACTGAAGCTTTCTTT. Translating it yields CASSDPGQNTEAFF.

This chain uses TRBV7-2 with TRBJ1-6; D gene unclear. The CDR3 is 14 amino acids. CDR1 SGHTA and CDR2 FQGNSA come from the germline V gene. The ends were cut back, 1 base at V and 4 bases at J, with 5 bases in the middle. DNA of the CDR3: TGTGCCAGCAGCTTAGGCAGTTATAATTCACCCCTCCACTTT. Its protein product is CASSLGSYNSPLHF.

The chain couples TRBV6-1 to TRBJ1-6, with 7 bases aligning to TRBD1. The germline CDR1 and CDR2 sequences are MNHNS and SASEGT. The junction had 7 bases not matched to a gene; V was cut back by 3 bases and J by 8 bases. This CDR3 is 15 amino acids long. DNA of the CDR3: TGTGCCAGCAGTGAGGGTTACAGGGGTGATTCACCCCTCCACTTT. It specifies CASSEGYRGDSPLHF.

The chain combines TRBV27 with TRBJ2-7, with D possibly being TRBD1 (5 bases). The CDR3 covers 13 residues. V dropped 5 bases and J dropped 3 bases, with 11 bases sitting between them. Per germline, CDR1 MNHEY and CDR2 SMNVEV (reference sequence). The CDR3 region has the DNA TGTGCCAGCAGTAGAGGACATAGCTACGAGCAGTACTTC. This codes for CASSRGHSYEQYF.

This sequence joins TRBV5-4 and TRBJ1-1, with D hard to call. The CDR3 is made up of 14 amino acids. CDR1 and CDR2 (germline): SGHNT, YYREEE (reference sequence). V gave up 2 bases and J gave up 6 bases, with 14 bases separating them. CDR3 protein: CASSFIEAAAEAFF. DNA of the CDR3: TGTGCCAGCAGCTTCATTGAAGCTGCGGCTGAAGCTTTCTTT.

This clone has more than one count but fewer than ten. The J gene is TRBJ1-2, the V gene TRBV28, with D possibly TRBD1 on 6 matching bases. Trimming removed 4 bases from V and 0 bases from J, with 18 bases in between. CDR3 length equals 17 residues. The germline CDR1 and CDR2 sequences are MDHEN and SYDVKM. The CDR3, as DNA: TGTGCCAGCAGTTCCGTTGGGGGCCTCTTCGCTAACTATGGCTACACCTTC. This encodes CASSSVGGLFANYGYTF.

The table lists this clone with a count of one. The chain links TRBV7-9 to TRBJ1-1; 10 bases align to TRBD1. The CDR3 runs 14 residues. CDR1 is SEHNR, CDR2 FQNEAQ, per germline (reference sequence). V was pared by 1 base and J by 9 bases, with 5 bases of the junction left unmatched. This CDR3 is CASSLGSTGGKAFF. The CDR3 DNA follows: TGTGCCAGCAGCTTAGGCTCGACAGGGGGCAAAGCTTTCTTT.

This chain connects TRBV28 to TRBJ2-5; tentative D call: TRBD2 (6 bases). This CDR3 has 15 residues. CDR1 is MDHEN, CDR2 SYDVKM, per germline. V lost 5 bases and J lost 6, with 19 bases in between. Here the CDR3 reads CASSPPAGWGKTQYF. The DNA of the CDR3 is TGTGCCAGCAGTCCCCCCGCGGGATGGGGTAAGACCCAGTACTTC. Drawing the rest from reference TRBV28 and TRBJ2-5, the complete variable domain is DVKVTQSSRYLVKRTGEKVFLECVQDMDHENMFWYRQDPGLGLRLIYFSYDVKMKEKGDIPEGYSVSREKKERFSLILESASTNQTSMYLCASSPPAGWGKTQYFGPGTRLLVL.

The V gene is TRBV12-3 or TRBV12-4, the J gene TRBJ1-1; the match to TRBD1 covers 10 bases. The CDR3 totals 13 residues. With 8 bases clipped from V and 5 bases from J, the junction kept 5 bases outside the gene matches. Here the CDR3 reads CASRTGGVTEAFF. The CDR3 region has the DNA TGTGCCAGCCGGACAGGGGGTGTTACTGAAGCTTTCTTT.

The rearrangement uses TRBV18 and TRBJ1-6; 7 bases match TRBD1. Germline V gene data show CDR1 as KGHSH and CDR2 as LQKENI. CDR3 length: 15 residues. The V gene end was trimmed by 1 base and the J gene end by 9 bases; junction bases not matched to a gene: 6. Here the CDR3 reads CASSPRQGEGSPLHF. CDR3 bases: TGTGCCAGCTCACCACGGCAGGGGGAAGGTTCACCCCTCCACTTT.

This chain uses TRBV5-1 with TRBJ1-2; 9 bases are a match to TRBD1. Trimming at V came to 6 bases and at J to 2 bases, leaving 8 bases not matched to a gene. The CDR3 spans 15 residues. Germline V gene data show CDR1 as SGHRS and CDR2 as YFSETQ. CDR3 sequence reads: CASMKGQGVNYGYTF. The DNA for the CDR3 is TGCGCCAGCATGAAGGGACAGGGCGTGAACTATGGCTACACCTTC.

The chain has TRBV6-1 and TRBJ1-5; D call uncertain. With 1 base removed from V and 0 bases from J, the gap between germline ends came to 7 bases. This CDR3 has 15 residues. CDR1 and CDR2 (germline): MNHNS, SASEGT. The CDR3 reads CASSEGGYSNQPQHF. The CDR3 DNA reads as TGTGCCAGCAGTGAAGGAGGTTATAGCAATCAGCCCCAGCATTTT.

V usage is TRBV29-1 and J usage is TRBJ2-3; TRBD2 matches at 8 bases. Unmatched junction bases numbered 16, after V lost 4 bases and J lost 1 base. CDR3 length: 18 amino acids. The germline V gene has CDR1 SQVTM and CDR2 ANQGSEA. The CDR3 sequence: CSVGWIVSGGLGTDTQYF. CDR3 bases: TGCAGCGTTGGTTGGATTGTATCGGGAGGGCTTGGCACAGATACGCAGTATTTT.

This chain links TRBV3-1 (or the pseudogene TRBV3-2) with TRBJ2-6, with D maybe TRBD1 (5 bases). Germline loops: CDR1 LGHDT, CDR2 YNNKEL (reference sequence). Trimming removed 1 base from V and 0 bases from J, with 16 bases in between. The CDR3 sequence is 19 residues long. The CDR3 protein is CASSQVSRATPSGANVLTF. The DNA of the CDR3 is TGTGCCAGCAGCCAAGTGTCCAGGGCAACCCCCTCTGGGGCCAACGTCCTGACTTTC.

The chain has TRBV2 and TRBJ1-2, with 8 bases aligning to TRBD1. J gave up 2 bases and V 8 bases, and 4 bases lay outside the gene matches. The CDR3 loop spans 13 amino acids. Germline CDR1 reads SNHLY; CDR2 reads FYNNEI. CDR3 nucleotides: TGTGCCAGCCTACGGACAGGGAACTATGGCTACACCTTC. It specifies CASLRTGNYGYTF.

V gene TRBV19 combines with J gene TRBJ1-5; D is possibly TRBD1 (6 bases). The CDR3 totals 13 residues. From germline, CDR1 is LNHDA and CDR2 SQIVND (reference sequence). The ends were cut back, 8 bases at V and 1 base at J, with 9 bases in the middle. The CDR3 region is CASGGGSNQPQHF. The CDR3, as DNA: TGTGCCAGTGGGGGCGGGAGCAATCAGCCCCAGCATTTT.

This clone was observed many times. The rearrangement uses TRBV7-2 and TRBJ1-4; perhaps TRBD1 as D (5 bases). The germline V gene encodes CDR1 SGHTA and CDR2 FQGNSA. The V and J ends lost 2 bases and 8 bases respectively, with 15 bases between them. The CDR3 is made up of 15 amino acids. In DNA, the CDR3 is TGTGCCAGCAGCTTATCAGGGAAGGTCGGGGAAAAACTGTTTTTT. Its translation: CASSLSGKVGEKLFF.

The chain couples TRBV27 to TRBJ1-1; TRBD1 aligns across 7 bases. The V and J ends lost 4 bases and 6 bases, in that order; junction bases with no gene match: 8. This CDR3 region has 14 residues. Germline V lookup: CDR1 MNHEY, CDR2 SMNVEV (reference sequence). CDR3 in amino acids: CASSSDRWRAEAFF. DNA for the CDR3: TGTGCCAGCAGTTCGGACAGGTGGAGGGCTGAAGCTTTCTTT.

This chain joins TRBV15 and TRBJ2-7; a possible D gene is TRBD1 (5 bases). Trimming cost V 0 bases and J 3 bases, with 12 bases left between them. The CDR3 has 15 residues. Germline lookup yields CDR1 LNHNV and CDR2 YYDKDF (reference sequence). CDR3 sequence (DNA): TGTGCCACCAGCAGAGATAGCCAGGGTGTCTACGAGCAGTACTTC. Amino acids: CATSRDSQGVYEQYF.

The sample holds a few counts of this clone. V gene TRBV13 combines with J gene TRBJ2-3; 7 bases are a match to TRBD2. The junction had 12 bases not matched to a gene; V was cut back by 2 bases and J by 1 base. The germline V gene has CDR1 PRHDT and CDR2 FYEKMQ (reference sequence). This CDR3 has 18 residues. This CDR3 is CASSLFGGGPVGTDTQYF. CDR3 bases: TGTGCCAGCAGCTTATTTGGGGGAGGGCCGGTTGGCACAGATACGCAGTATTTT.

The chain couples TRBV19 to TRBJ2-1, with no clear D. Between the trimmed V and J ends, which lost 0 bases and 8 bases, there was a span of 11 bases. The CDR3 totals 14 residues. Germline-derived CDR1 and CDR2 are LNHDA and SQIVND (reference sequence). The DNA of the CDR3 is TGTGCCAGTAGTATAGATAGCTTGTTTTATGAGCAGTTCTTC. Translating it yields CASSIDSLFYEQFF.

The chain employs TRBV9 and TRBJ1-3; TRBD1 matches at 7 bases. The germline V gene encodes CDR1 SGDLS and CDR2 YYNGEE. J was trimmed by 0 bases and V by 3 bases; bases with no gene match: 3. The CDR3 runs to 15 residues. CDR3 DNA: TGTGCCAGCAGCGCAGGGGGATCCTCTGGAAACACCATATATTTT. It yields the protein CASSAGGSSGNTIYF.

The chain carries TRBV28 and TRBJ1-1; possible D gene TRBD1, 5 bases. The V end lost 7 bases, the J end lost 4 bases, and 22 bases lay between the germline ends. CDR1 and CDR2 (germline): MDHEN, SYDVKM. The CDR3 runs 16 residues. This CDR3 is CASNQITGGTVTEAFF. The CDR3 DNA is TGTGCCAGCAACCAAATAACGGGGGGGACGGTCACTGAAGCTTTCTTT.

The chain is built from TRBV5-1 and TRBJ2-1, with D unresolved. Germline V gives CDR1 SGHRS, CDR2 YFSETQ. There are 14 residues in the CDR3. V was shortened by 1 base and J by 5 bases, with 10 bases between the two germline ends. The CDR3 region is CASSLNYGNNEQFF. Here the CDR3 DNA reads TGCGCCAGCAGCTTGAACTACGGAAACAATGAGCAGTTCTTC.